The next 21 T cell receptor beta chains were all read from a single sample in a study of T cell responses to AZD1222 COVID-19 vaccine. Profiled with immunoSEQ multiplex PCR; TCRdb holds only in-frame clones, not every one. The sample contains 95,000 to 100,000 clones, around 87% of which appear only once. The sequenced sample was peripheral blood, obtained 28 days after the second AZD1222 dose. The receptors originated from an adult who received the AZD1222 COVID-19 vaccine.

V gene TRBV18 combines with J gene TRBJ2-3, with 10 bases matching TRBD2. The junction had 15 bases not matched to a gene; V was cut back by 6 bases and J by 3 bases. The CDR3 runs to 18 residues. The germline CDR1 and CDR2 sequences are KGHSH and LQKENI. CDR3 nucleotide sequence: TGTGCCAGCTCGCCTCTAGGAGCGGGGGGGCTCCTTACAGATACGCAGTATTTT. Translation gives CASSPLGAGGLLTDTQYF.

CDR3 loop: CASSLGRDSYNSPLHF. CDR3 DNA: TGTGCCAGCAGCTTGGGAAGGGATTCCTATAATTCACCCCTCCACTTT. The chain employs TRBV5-5 and TRBJ1-6; D ambiguous. CDR1 SGHKS and CDR2 YYEKEE come from the germline V gene (reference sequence). This CDR3 contains 16 residues. Trimming stripped 0 bases from V and 1 base from J, with 8 bases between.

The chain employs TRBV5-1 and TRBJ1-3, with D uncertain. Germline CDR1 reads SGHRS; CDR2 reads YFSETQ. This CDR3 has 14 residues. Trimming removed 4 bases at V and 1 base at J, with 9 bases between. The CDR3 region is CASSPELSGNTIYF. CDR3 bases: TGCGCCAGCAGCCCAGAATTATCTGGAAACACCATATATTTT. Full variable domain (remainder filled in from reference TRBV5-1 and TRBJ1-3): KAGVTQTPRYLIKTRGQQVTLSCSPISGHRSVSWYQQTPGQGLQFLFEYFSETQRNKGNFPGRFSGRQFSNSRSEMNVSTLELGDSALYLCASSPELSGNTIYFGEGSWLTVV.

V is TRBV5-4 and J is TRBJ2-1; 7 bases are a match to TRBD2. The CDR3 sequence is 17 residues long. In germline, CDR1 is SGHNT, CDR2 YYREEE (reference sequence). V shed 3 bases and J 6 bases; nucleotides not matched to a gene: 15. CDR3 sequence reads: CASSSGLGRAASNEQFF. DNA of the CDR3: TGTGCCAGCAGCTCGGGATTGGGGAGGGCCGCCAGCAATGAGCAGTTCTTC.

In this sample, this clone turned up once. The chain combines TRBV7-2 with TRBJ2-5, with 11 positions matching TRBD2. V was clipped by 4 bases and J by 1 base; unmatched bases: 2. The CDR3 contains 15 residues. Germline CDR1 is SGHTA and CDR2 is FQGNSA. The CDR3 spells CASSSGLAVQETQYF. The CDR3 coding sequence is TGTGCCAGCAGCTCGGGACTAGCGGTCCAAGAGACCCAGTACTTC.

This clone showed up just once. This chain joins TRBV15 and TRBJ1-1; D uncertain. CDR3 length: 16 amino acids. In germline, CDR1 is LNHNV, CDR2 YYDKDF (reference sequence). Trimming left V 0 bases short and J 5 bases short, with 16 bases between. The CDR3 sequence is CATSRDYGPEVTEAFF. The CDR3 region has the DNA TGTGCCACCAGCAGAGATTATGGGCCTGAGGTAACTGAAGCTTTCTTT.

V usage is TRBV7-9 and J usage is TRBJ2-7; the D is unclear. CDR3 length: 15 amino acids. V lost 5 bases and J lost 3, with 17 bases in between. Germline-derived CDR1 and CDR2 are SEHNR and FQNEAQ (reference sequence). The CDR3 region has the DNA TGTGCCAGCAGCCCGACAACCTCCGGATTCTACGAGCAGTACTTC. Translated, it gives CASSPTTSGFYEQYF.

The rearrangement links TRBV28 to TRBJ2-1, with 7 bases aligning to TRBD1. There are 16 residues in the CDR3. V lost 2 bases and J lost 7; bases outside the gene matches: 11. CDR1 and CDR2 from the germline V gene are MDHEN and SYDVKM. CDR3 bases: TGTGCCAGCAGTTTACAACAGGGGAGTAGAAGGAATGAGCAGTTCTTC. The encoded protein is CASSLQQGSRRNEQFF.

CDR3: CASSLLGVTNQETQYF. Written as DNA, the CDR3 is TGTGCCAGCAGCTTGTTGGGGGTCACCAACCAAGAGACCCAGTACTTC. This chain links TRBV5-8 with TRBJ2-5, with D possibly being TRBD1 or TRBD2 (5 bases each). V lost 1 base and J 0 bases, leaving 13 bases between the germline ends. This CDR3 is built from 16 residues. Germline V gives CDR1 SGHTS, CDR2 YDEGEE.

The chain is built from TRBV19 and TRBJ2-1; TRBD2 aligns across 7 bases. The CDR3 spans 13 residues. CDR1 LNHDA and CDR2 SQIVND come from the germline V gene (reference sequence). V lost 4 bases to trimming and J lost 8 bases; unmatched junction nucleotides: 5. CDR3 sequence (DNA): TGTGCCAGTAGTAGCGGGAGTTGGGATGAGCAGTTCTTC. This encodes CASSSGSWDEQFF.

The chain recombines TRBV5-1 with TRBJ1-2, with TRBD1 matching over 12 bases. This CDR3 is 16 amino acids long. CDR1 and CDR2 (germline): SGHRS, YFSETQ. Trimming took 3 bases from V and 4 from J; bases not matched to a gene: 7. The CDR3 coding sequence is TGCGCCAGCAGCTCCGGGACAGGGGGCAGTGGCTATGGCTACACCTTC. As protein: CASSSGTGGSGYGYTF.

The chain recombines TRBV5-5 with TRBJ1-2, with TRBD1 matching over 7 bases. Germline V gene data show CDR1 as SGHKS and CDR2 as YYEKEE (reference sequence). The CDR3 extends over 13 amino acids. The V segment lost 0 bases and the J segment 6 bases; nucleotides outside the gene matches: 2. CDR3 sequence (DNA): TGTGCCAGCAGCTTGGAAGGGGGCAATGGCTACACCTTC. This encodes CASSLEGGNGYTF.

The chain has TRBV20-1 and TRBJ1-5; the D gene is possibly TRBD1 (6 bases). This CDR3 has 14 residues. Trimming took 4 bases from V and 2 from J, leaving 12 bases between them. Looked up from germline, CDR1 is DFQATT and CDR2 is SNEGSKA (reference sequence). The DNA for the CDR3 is TGCAGTGCTATTGACAGGTCGGGCAATCAGCCCCAGCATTTT. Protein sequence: CSAIDRSGNQPQHF.

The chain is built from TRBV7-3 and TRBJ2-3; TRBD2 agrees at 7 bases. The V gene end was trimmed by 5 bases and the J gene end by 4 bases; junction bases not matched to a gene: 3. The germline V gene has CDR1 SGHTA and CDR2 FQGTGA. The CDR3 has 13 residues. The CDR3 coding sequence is TGTGCCAGCAGCCGGGACTACCCAGATACGCAGTATTTT. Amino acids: CASSRDYPDTQYF.

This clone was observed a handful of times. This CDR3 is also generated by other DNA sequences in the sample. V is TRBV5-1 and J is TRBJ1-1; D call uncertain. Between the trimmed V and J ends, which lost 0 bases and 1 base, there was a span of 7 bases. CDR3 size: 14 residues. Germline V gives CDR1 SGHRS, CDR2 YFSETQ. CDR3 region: CASSLAAGNTEAFF. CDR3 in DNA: TGCGCCAGCAGCTTGGCCGCGGGGAACACTGAAGCTTTCTTT.

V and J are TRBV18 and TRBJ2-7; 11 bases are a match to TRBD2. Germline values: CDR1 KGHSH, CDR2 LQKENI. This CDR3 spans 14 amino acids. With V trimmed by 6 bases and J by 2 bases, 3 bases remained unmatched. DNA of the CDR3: TGTGCCAGCTCGGCGACTAGCGGGGCCTACGAGCAGTACTTC. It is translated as CASSATSGAYEQYF.

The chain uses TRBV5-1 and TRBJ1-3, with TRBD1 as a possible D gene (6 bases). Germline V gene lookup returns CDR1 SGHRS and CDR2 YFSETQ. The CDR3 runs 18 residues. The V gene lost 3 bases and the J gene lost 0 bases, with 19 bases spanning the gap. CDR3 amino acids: CASSSGLHRGFSGNTIYF. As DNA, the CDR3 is TGCGCCAGCAGCTCGGGACTCCATAGGGGGTTCTCTGGAAACACCATATATTTT.

Here the CDR3 reads CSVETPSSYNEQFF. In DNA, the CDR3 is TGCAGCGTTGAAACTCCTAGCTCCTACAATGAGCAGTTCTTC. This chain joins TRBV29-1 and TRBJ2-1; D is ambiguous. The V end lost 2 bases, the J end lost 0 bases, and 8 bases lay between the germline ends. The CDR3 totals 14 residues. Germline V gives CDR1 SQVTM, CDR2 ANQGSEA.

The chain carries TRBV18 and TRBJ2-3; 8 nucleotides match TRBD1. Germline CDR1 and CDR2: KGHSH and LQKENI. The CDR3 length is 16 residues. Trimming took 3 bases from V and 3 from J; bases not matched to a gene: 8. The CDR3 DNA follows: TGTGCCAGCTCACCCACAGGGGGAGCAAAGACAGATACGCAGTATTTT. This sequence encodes CASSPTGGAKTDTQYF.

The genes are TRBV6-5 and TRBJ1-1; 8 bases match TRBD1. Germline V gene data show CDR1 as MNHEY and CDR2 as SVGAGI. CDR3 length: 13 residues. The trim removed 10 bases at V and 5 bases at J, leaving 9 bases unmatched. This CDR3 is CATQGARGTEAFF. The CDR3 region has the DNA TGTGCCACCCAGGGGGCGAGAGGGACTGAAGCTTTCTTT.

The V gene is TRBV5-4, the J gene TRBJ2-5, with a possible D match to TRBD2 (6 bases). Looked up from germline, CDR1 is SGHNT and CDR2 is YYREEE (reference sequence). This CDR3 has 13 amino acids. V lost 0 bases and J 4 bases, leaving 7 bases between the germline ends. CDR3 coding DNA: TGTGCCAGCAGCTTGGGGGGAGGAGAGACCCAGTACTTC. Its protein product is CASSLGGGETQYF.